This TCR beta chain was observed in a study of T-cell memory formation after mild COVID-19. The CDR3 covers 13 residues. Germline assignment: CDR1 KGHDR and CDR2 SFDVKD. After removal of 10 bases from V and 6 bases from J, the junction contained 8 bases not matched to a gene. This clonotype was seen at least ten times. Its antigen is unknown. Study-wide points: The authors left the SARS-CoV-2 specificity of second-wave clones peaking on day 37 unconfirmed.

TCRdb called the 5' RACE reads again in MiXCR, with one record for every CDR3 protein. Of roughly 58,000 distinct CDR3 sequences listed, more than 8% are singletons. This clonotype was sampled from a man aged 18 to 29 who had mild COVID-19 (a few samples of this study predate the infection). Cell type and time point are not known. The gene calls are TRBV24-1 and TRBJ2-1, with 7 bases identical to TRBD2. What was sequenced was PBMCs or a T cell subset sorted from them (not recorded which). DNA for the CDR3: TGTGCCACAGAACCCCCGGGGGGCAATGAGCAGTTCTTC. This translates into CATEPPGGNEQFF.